The 19 T cell receptor beta chains below come from one sample, sequenced in a study of T cell changes during pregnancy in multiple sclerosis. Measured with immunoSEQ multiplex PCR; TCRdb has only the in-frame clones, and not every one. The sample yields 7,500 to 9,500 clones, approximately 87% seen once. The source material was CD8+ T cells from peripheral blood mononuclear cells, sampled in the first trimester of pregnancy. The receptors come from a female donor in good health, enrolled as a control in a pregnancy study.

The J gene is TRBJ1-5, the V gene TRBV5-1; D not certain. In germline, CDR1 is SGHRS, CDR2 YFSETQ. Trimming removed 4 bases at V and 4 bases at J, with 15 bases between. This CDR3 has 15 amino acids. The CDR3 protein is CASSPEEGRNQPQHF. The CDR3 DNA reads as TGCGCCAGCAGCCCGGAGGAAGGGAGGAATCAGCCCCAGCATTTT.

This sequence joins TRBV13 and TRBJ2-5; weak D call: TRBD1 (6 bases). From germline, CDR1 is PRHDT and CDR2 FYEKMQ (reference sequence). This CDR3 contains 15 residues. V dropped 5 bases and J dropped 5 bases, with 18 bases sitting between them. The CDR3 region has the DNA TGTGCCAGCAGCCCACCCCTAGGGGGTCGGGAGACCCAGTACTTC. Translated: CASSPPLGGRETQYF.

This clone was observed a few times. This chain's CDR3 is CASSDGDSNEQFF. The CDR3 DNA sequence: TGTGCCAGCAGTGACGGGGACAGCAATGAGCAGTTCTTC. The chain recombines TRBV6-4 with TRBJ2-1; 7 bases line up with TRBD1. The length of the CDR3 is 13 residues. The V gene's germline CDR1 is MRHNA and CDR2 SNTAGT. V dropped 2 bases and J dropped 6; count of bases not matched to a gene: 1.

CDR3 protein: CASSSSGYYEQYF. The CDR3, as DNA: TGTGCCAGCAGTTCGAGCGGCTATTACGAGCAGTACTTC. V and J are TRBV13 and TRBJ2-7; D possibly corresponds to TRBD2 (5 bases). The CDR3 length is 13 residues. Trimming stripped 6 bases from V and 4 bases from J, with 13 bases between. Germline V CDR1 and CDR2: PRHDT, FYEKMQ (reference sequence).

In DNA form, the CDR3 reads TGTGCCTGGTCGGGTGAAAAACTGTTTTTT. Protein product: CAWSGEKLFF. The rearrangement joins TRBV30 to TRBJ1-4, with unresolved D. The V end lost 5 bases, the J end lost 7 bases, and 5 bases lay between the germline ends. The CDR3 has 10 amino acids. Germline V gene data show CDR1 as GTSNPN and CDR2 as SVGIG (reference sequence).

CDR3 residues: CASSDPGSAYGYTF. In nucleotides, the CDR3 is TGTGCCAGCAGTGACCCAGGGTCGGCATATGGCTACACCTTC. The chain uses TRBV7-9 and TRBJ1-2, with D perhaps matching TRBD1 (5 bases). The CDR3 covers 14 residues. V was shortened by 6 bases and J by 5 bases, with 16 bases between the two germline ends. In germline, CDR1 is SEHNR, CDR2 FQNEAQ (reference sequence).

V usage is TRBV6-4 and J usage is TRBJ2-3, with D tentatively TRBD1 (5 bases). Germline V lookup: CDR1 MRHNA, CDR2 SNTAGT. This CDR3 comprises 15 residues. Trimming took off 3 bases at V and 2 bases at J, with 12 bases between the two ends. CDR3 region: CASSEGREVTDTQYF. The CDR3, as DNA: TGTGCCAGCAGTGAAGGCAGGGAAGTCACAGATACGCAGTATTTT.

The chain links TRBV5-1 to TRBJ1-1, with D hard to call. The length of the CDR3 is 13 residues. V lost 2 bases to trimming and J lost 1 base, with 6 bases between them. CDR1 SGHRS and CDR2 YFSETQ come from the germline V gene. The CDR3 reads CASSLGGNTEAFF. In DNA form, the CDR3 reads TGCGCCAGCAGCTTAGGAGGGAACACTGAAGCTTTCTTT. The variable domain in full, completed from reference TRBV5-1 and TRBJ1-1, reads KAGVTQTPRYLIKTRGQQVTLSCSPISGHRSVSWYQQTPGQGLQFLFEYFSETQRNKGNFPGRFSGRQFSNSRSEMNVSTLELGDSALYLCASSLGGNTEAFFGQGTRLTVV.

The CDR3 DNA follows: TGTGCCAGCAGCTTGGTCGCTGAGACTAGCGGACTCTCCTACGAGCAGTACTTC. Translating gives CASSLVAETSGLSYEQYF. The genes are TRBV5-4 and TRBJ2-7; 9 bases map to TRBD2. Germline V lookup: CDR1 SGHNT, CDR2 YYREEE (reference sequence). The CDR3 runs 18 residues. The junction had 10 bases not matched to a gene; V was cut back by 0 bases and J by 0 bases.

The chain employs TRBV6-5 and TRBJ1-6; 8 nucleotides align to TRBD1. Trimming cost V 11 bases and J 6 bases; bases outside gene matches: 9. The length of the CDR3 is 14 residues. Germline CDR1 and CDR2: MNHEY and SVGAGI. The CDR3 loop reads CASTGAFGNSPLHF. CDR3 DNA sequence: TGTGCCTCGACAGGGGCGTTCGGTAATTCACCCCTCCACTTT.

The rearrangement joins TRBV7-9 to TRBJ2-3, with TRBD2 identical over 11 bases. V lost 1 base, J lost 2 bases, and 8 bases stayed unmatched. This CDR3 has 18 residues. The germline CDR1 and CDR2 sequences are SEHNR and FQNEAQ (reference sequence). This chain's CDR3 is CASSLGLAGGTVTDTQYF. The DNA for the CDR3 is TGTGCCAGCAGCTTAGGGCTAGCGGGAGGAACTGTCACAGATACGCAGTATTTT.

The CDR3 nucleotides read TGTGCCAGCAGTAAAGGGACTAGCGGGGGAGAGACCCAGTACTTC. Protein sequence: CASSKGTSGGETQYF. This chain links TRBV2 with TRBJ2-5; TRBD2 matches 14 bases. The CDR3 sequence is 15 residues long. Losses at the gene ends were 5 bases for V and 4 bases for J; bases not matched to a gene: 3. Germline V gives CDR1 SNHLY, CDR2 FYNNEI.

The chain employs TRBV27 and TRBJ1-2; TRBD1 agrees at 8 bases. The CDR3 is made up of 16 amino acids. From germline, CDR1 is MNHEY and CDR2 SMNVEV (reference sequence). V shed 6 bases and J 1 base; nucleotides not matched to a gene: 10. This CDR3 reads CASSTSQGAINYGYTF. The CDR3 DNA reads as TGTGCCAGCAGCACTTCTCAGGGGGCCATTAACTATGGCTACACCTTC.

The genes are TRBV4-1 and TRBJ1-2, with 10 bases identical to TRBD1. This CDR3 is 20 amino acids long. In germline, CDR1 is MGHRA, CDR2 YSYEKL. The junction had 19 bases not matched to a gene; V was cut back by 2 bases and J by 4 bases. CDR3: CASSQPAGQGLSFLRYGYTF. CDR3 sequence (DNA): TGCGCCAGCAGCCAACCAGCGGGACAGGGGCTCTCTTTCCTCCGCTATGGCTACACCTTC.

J is TRBJ2-1 and V is TRBV19, with a possible D match to TRBD2 (6 bases). This CDR3 is 15 amino acids long. V was trimmed by 7 bases and J by 6 bases, leaving 19 bases between them. CDR1 LNHDA and CDR2 SQIVND come from the germline V gene (reference sequence). The CDR3 region is CASTPLGGGFNEQFF. In DNA, the CDR3 is TGTGCCAGTACCCCTTTGGGGGGAGGATTCAATGAGCAGTTCTTC. Drawing the rest from reference TRBV19 and TRBJ2-1, the complete variable domain is DGGITQSPKYLFRKEGQNVTLSCEQNLNHDAMYWYRQDPGQGLRLIYYSQIVNDFQKGDIAEGYSVSREKKESFPLTVTSAQKNPTAFYLCASTPLGGGFNEQFFGPGTRLTVL.

CDR3 DNA: TGTGCCAGCAGTGAAGGGGACAGGGGTGGGCAGCCCCAGCATTTT. Its protein product is CASSEGDRGGQPQHF. The J gene is TRBJ1-5, the V gene TRBV6-1, with 10 bases lining up with TRBD1. The CDR3 has 15 residues. V dropped 1 base and J dropped 7; count of bases not matched to a gene: 4. In germline, CDR1 is MNHNS, CDR2 SASEGT.

This rearrangement joins TRBV6-1 to TRBJ2-7; 8 positions match TRBD1. The trim removed 8 bases at V and 0 bases at J, leaving 6 bases unmatched. Germline V gene lookup returns CDR1 MNHNS and CDR2 SASEGT. CDR3 length: 14 amino acids. CDR3 sequence reads: CASGNRGVSYEQYF. The CDR3 DNA follows: TGTGCCAGCGGTAACAGGGGGGTCTCCTACGAGCAGTACTTC.

The chain uses TRBV10-3 and TRBJ1-2; no clear D gene. The CDR3 extends over 16 amino acids. Germline assignment: CDR1 ENHRY and CDR2 SYGVKD. V shed 1 base and J shed 2 bases, with 14 bases lying between them. The CDR3 DNA sequence: TGTGCCATCAGTGAGTTGCGGTTTGCAGCCAACTATGGCTACACCTTC. Residues: CAISELRFAANYGYTF.

The genes are TRBV9 and TRBJ2-2; perhaps TRBD1 as D (6 bases). V shed 1 base and J shed 3 bases, with 10 bases lying between them. The germline V gene encodes CDR1 SGDLS and CDR2 YYNGEE. This CDR3 region has 15 residues. CDR3: CASSVSRGDTGELFF. The CDR3 DNA reads as TGTGCCAGCAGCGTATCCAGGGGTGACACCGGGGAGCTGTTTTTT.